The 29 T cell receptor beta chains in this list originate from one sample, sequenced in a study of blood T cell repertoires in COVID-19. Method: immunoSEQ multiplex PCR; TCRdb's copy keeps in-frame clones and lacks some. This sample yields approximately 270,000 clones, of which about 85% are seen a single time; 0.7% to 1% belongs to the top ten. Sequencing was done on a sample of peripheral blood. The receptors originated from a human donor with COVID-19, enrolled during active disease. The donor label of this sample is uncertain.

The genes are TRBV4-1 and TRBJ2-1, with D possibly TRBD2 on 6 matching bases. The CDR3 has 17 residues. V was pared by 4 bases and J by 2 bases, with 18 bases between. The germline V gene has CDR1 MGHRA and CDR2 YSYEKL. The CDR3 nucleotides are TGCGCCAGCAGCCCGCTCATCGGGAGAAACCCCTACAATGAGCAGTTCTTC. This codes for CASSPLIGRNPYNEQFF.

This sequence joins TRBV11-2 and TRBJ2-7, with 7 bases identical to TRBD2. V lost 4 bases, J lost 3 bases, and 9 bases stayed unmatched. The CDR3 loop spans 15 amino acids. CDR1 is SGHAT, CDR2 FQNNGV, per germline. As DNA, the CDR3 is TGTGCCAGCAGCTACCTCGCGGGGAGGGACTACGAGCAGTACTTC. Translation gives CASSYLAGRDYEQYF.

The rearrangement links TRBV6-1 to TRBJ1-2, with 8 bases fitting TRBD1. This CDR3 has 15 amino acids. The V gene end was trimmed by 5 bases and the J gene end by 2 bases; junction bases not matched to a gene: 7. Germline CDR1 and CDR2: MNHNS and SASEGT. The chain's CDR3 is CASSSDRTGNYGYTF. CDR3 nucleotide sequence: TGTGCCAGCAGTTCCGACAGGACAGGGAACTATGGCTACACCTTC.

The CDR3 DNA sequence: TGTGCCAGCAGCCCCCTACGAGCCGCGAACACTGAAGCTTTCTTT. Protein sequence: CASSPLRAANTEAFF. The chain has TRBV3-1 (or the pseudogene TRBV3-2) and TRBJ1-1, with D unclear. Trimming shortened V by 4 bases and J by 1 base, and 13 bases separated the two germline ends. The germline V gene encodes CDR1 LGHDT and CDR2 YNNKEL (reference sequence). This CDR3 is 15 amino acids long.

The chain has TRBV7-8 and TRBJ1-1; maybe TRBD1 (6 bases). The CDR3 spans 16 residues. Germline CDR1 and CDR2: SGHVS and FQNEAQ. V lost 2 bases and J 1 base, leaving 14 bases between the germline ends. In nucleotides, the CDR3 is TGTGCCAGCAGCTTACACCAGGGGAGGGCGAACACTGAAGCTTTCTTT. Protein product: CASSLHQGRANTEAFF.

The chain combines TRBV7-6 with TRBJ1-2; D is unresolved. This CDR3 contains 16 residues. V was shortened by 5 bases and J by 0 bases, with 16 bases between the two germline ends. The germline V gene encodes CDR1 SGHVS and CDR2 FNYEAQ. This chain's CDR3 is CASSPYGQEANYGYTF. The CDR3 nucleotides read TGTGCCAGCAGCCCCTATGGGCAGGAAGCTAACTATGGCTACACCTTC.

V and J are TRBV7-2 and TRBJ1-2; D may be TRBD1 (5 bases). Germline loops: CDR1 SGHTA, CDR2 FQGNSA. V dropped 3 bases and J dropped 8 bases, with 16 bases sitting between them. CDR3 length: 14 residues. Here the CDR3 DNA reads TGTGCCAGCAGCTTTCTGCAGGGTTTGGACGGCTACACCTTC. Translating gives CASSFLQGLDGYTF.

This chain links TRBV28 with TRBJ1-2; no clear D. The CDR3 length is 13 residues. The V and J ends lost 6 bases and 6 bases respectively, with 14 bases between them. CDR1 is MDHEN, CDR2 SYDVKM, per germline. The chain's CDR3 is CASRNPARNGYTF. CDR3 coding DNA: TGTGCCAGCAGAAATCCAGCGAGGAATGGCTACACCTTC.

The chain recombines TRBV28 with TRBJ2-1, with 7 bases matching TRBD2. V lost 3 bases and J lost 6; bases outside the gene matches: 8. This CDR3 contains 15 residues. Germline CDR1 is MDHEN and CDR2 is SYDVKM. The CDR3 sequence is CASSLGLPNGNEQFF. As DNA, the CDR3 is TGTGCCAGCAGTTTGGGACTACCTAACGGCAATGAGCAGTTCTTC.

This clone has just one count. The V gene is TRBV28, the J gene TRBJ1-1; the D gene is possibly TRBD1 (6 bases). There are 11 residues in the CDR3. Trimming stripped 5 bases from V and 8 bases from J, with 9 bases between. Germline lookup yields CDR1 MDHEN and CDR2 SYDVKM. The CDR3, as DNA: TGTGCCAGCAGTGCGGACAGAGAAGCTTTCTTT. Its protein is CASSADREAFF.

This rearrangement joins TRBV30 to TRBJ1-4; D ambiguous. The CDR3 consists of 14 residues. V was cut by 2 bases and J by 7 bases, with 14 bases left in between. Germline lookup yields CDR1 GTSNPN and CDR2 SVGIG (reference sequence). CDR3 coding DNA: TGTGCCTGGAGTCCACTACCGGAGGGTGAAAAACTGTTTTTT. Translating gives CAWSPLPEGEKLFF.

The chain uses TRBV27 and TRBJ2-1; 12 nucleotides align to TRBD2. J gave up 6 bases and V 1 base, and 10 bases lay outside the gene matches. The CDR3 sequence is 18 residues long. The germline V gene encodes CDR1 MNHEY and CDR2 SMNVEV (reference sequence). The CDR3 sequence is CASSLWMASGRAGNEQFF. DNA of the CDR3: TGTGCCAGCAGTTTATGGATGGCTAGCGGGAGGGCCGGCAATGAGCAGTTCTTC.

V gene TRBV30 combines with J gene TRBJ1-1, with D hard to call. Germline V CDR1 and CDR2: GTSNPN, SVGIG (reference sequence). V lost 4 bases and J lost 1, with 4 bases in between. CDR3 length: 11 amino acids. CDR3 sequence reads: CAWNGNTEAFF. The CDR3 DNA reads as TGTGCCTGGAACGGGAACACTGAAGCTTTCTTT.

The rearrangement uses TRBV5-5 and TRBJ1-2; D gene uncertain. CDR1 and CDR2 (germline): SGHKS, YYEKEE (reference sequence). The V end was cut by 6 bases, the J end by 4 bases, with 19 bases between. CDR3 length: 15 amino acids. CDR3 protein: CASTWAAGSAYGYTF. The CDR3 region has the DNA TGTGCCAGCACCTGGGCAGCCGGATCAGCCTATGGCTACACCTTC.

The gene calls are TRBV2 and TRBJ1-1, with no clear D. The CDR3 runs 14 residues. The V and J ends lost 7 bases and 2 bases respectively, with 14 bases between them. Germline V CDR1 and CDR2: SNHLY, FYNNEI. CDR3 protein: CASNIDSLNTEAFF. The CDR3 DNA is TGTGCCAGCAATATAGACTCTCTTAACACTGAAGCTTTCTTT.

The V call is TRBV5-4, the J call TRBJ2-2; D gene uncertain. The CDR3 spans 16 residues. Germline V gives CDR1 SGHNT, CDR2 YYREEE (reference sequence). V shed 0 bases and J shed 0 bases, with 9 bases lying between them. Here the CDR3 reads CASSLGLHSNTGELFF. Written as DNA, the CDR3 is TGTGCCAGCAGCTTGGGACTCCACTCGAACACCGGGGAGCTGTTTTTT.

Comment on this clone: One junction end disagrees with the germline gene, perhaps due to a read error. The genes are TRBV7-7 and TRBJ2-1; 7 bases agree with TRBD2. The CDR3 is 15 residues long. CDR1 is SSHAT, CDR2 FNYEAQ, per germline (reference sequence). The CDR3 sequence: CASSPRLAVYNEQFF. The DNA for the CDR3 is TGTGCTAGCAGCCCGAGGCTAGCGGTATACAATGAGCAGTTCTTC. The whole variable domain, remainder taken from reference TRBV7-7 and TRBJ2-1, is GAGVSQSPRYKVTKRGQDVTLRCDPISSHATLYWYQQALGQGPEFLTYFNYEAQPDKSGLPSDRFSAERPEGSISTLTIQRTEQRDSAMYRCASSPRLAVYNEQFFGPGTRLTVL.

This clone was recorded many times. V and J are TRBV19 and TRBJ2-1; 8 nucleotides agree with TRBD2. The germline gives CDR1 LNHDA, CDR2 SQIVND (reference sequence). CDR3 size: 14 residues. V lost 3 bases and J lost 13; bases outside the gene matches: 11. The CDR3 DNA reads TGTGCCAGTAGTATGATTCAGACTAGCGAACGCCAGTTCTTC. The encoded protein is CASSMIQTSERQFF.

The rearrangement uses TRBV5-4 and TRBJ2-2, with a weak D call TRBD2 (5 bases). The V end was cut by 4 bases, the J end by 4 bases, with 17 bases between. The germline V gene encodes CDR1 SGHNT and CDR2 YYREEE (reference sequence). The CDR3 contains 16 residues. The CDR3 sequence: CASSRMLASGTGELFF. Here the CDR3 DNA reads TGTGCCAGCAGCCGAATGCTAGCCTCCGGCACCGGGGAGCTGTTTTTT.

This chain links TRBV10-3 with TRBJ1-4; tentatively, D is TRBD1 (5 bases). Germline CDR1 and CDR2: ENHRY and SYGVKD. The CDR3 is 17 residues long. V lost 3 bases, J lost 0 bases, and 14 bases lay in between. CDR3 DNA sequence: TGTGCCATCAGTGAACACCAGGGCGGAACAACTAATGAAAAACTGTTTTTT. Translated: CAISEHQGGTTNEKLFF.

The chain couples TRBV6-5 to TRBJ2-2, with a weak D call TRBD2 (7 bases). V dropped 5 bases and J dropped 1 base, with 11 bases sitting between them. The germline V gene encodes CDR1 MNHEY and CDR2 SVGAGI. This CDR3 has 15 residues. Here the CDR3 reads CASSTRGGNTGELFF. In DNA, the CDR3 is TGTGCCAGCAGTACTAGGGGGGGGAACACCGGGGAGCTGTTTTTT.

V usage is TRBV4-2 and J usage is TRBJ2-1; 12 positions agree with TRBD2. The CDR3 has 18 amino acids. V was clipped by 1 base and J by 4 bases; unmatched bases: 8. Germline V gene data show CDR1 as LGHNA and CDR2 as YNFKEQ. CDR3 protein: CASSQVGLAGRGYNEQFF. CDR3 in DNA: TGTGCCAGCAGCCAAGTGGGACTAGCGGGTCGAGGGTACAATGAGCAGTTCTTC.

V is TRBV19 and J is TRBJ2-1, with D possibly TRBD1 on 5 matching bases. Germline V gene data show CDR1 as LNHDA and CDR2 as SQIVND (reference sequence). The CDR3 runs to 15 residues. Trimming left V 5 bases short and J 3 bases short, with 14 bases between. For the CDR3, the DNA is TGTGCCAGTAGTCCCCAGGGAAGCAGCTACAATGAGCAGTTCTTC. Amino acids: CASSPQGSSYNEQFF.

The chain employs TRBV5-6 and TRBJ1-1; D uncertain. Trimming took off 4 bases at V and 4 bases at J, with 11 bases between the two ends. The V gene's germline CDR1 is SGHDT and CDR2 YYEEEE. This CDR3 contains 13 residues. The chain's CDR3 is CASSGRRGTEAFF. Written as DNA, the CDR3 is TGTGCCAGCAGCGGGCGGCGGGGCACTGAAGCTTTCTTT.

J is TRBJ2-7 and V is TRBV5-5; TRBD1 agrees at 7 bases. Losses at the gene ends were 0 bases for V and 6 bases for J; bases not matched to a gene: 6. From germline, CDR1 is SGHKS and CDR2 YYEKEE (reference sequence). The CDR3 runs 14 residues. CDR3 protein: CASSLVGRDSEQYF. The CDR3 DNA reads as TGTGCCAGCAGCTTGGTAGGCAGGGACAGCGAGCAGTACTTC.

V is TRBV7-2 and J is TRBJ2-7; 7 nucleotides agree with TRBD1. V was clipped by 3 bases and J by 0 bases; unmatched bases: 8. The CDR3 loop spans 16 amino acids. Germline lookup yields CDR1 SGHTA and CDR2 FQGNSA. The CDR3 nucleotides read TGTGCCAGCAGCTTCACAGGGGCTTGGACCTCCTACGAGCAGTACTTC. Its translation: CASSFTGAWTSYEQYF.

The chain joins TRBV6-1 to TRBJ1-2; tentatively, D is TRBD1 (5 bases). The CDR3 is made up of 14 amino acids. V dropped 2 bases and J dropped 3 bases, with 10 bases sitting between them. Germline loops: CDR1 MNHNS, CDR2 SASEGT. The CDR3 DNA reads TGTGCCAGCAGTGAAAGGGGCAGCTACTATGGCTACACCTTC. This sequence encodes CASSERGSYYGYTF.

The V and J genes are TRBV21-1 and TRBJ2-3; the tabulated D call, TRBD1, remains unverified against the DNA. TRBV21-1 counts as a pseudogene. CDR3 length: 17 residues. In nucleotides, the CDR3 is TGTGCCAGCAGCAAACTGGAGGACAGACCACACACAGATACGCAGTATTTT. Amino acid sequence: CASSKLEDRPHTDTQYF.

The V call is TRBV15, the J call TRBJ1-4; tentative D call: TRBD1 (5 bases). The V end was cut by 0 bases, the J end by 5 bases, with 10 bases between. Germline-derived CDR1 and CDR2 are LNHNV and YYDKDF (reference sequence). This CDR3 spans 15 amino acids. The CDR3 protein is CATSRDRGSNEKLFF. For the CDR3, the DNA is TGTGCCACCAGCAGAGATAGGGGATCGAATGAAAAACTGTTTTTT.